The clone carrying this TCR beta chain was seen a handful of times. The antigen is undetermined. This entry comes from a study of identical twins. Notes on the study in general: Fewer insertions were carried by abundant cord blood beta clonotypes, but none was seen in memory repertoires.

CDR1 and CDR2 (germline): DFQATT, SNEGSKA (reference sequence). This CDR3 comprises 12 residues. Trimming stripped 0 bases from V and 12 bases from J, with 12 bases between. cDNA carried unique molecular identifiers, and a universal primer site was added by template switching. TCRdb fed the 5' RACE reads into MiXCR, producing one record per CDR3 protein. Counted here are roughly 250,000 distinct CDR3 sequences, 7.5% occurring once; the ten biggest clones make up roughly 5%. A further study also used this sample, focusing on yellow fever vaccine responses in identical twins.

This chain links TRBV20-1 with TRBJ2-1; D is uncertain. The sequenced sample was CD8+ T cells sorted from blood. This clonotype originated in a young woman in good health. CDR3 residues: CSARDWGLGQFF. The DNA for the CDR3 is TGCAGTGCTAGAGATTGGGGTCTGGGGCAGTTCTTC.